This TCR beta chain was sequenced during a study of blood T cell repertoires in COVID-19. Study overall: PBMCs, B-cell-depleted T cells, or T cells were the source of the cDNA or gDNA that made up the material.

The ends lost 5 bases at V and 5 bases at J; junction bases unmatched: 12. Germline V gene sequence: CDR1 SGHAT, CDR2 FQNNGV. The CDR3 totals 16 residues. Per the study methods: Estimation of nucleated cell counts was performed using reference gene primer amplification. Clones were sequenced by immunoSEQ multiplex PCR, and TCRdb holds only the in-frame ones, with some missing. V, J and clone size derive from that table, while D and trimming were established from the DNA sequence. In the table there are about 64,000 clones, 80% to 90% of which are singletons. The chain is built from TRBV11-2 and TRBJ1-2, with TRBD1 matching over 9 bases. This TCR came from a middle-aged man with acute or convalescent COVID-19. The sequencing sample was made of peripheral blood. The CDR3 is CASSPPDRGIRYGYTF. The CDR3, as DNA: TGTGCCAGCAGCCCTCCGGACAGGGGAATTCGGTATGGCTACACCTTC.